Presented here are 8 T cell receptor beta chains from one specimen sequenced in a study of T cell responses to AZD1222 COVID-19 vaccine (dated by TCRdb to the early 2020s). The protocol used for the library was the immunoSEQ multiplex PCR assay. As stored in TCRdb, this immuneACCESS dataset retains in-frame rearrangements with V and J assigned. A fraction of the clones does not appear; measured against another copy, unresolved V genes explain less than half of the discrepancy, and the remainder lacks a known reason. The table kept for this sample lists about 140,000 clones. The top ten hold around 2.4% of the sample. The time point label, read with the paper, signifies: baseline before first vaccination. The material sequenced was peripheral blood. The receptors originated from an adult in good health.

J is TRBJ1-1 and V is TRBV6-4; 9 bases line up with TRBD1. This CDR3 contains 13 residues. With V trimmed by 5 bases and J by 8 bases, 6 bases remained unmatched. The germline V gene encodes CDR1 MRHNA and CDR2 SNTAGT. CDR3 DNA sequence: TGTGCCAGCAGTACCGGGACAGGGACCGAAGCTTTCTTT. Its translation is CASSTGTGTEAFF.

The chain carries TRBV7-9 and TRBJ1-1; 7 nucleotides align to TRBD1. V was clipped by 5 bases and J by 3 bases; unmatched bases: 6. The length of the CDR3 is 14 residues. Germline V gives CDR1 SEHNR, CDR2 FQNEAQ (reference sequence). Here the CDR3 reads CASSGGTDHTEAFF. In nucleotides, the CDR3 is TGTGCCAGCAGCGGCGGGACAGATCACACTGAAGCTTTCTTT.

This chain connects TRBV6-6 to TRBJ1-2, with TRBD1 matching 8 bases. This CDR3 has 15 amino acids. Per the germline V gene, CDR1 is MNHNY and CDR2 is SVGAGI (reference sequence). V gave up 6 bases and J gave up 2 bases; unmatched junction bases: 8. CDR3 coding DNA: TGTGCCAGCAGCTCCGGACAGGGAAGGAACTATGGCTACACCTTC. Amino acid sequence: CASSSGQGRNYGYTF.

This rearrangement joins TRBV10-3 to TRBJ1-1; TRBD1 matches at 9 bases. Germline V gene data show CDR1 as ENHRY and CDR2 as SYGVKD. Trimming took 6 bases from V and 1 from J; bases not matched to a gene: 6. The CDR3 is 15 residues long. The CDR3 is CAIRGQGEGNTEAFF. The CDR3 DNA follows: TGTGCCATCAGGGGACAGGGTGAGGGGAACACTGAAGCTTTCTTT.

The V call is TRBV6-1, the J call TRBJ1-2; D is possibly TRBD1 (5 bases). The ends were cut back, 1 base at V and 4 bases at J, with 10 bases in the middle. There are 14 residues in the CDR3. The V gene's germline CDR1 is MNHNS and CDR2 SASEGT. The CDR3 DNA follows: TGTGCCAGCAGTGAAGATCGGGGCCGCTATGGCTACACCTTC. It translates to CASSEDRGRYGYTF.

The CDR3 DNA reads as TGTGCCAGCAGCCTTTACAGGGGTTCCTACGAGCAGTACTTC. Translating it yields CASSLYRGSYEQYF. This chain links TRBV3-1 (or the pseudogene TRBV3-2) with TRBJ2-7; 7 bases fit TRBD1. Looked up from germline, CDR1 is LGHDT and CDR2 is YNNKEL (reference sequence). This CDR3 is built from 14 residues. With V trimmed by 4 bases and J by 1 base, 4 bases remained unmatched.

The chain joins TRBV18 to TRBJ1-2; TRBD1 might be the D (5 bases). Per the germline V gene, CDR1 is KGHSH and CDR2 is LQKENI. This CDR3 comprises 15 residues. The V and J ends lost 3 bases and 5 bases respectively, with 16 bases between them. CDR3 loop: CASSPRDLISYGYTF. Here the CDR3 DNA reads TGTGCCAGCTCACCCCGGGACCTTATTTCATATGGCTACACCTTC. Drawing the rest from reference TRBV18 and TRBJ1-2, the complete variable domain is NAGVMQNPRHLVRRRGQEARLRCSPMKGHSHVYWYRQLPEEGLKFMVYLQKENIIDESGMPKERFSAEFPKEGPSILRIQQVVRGDSAAYFCASSPRDLISYGYTFGSGTRLTVV.

The rearrangement joins TRBV5-1 to TRBJ2-5; the match to TRBD1 covers 9 bases. The CDR3 is made up of 15 amino acids. CDR1 is SGHRS and CDR2 is YFSETQ in the germline V gene. Germline trimming cut 8 bases from V and 9 bases from J; bases unmatched to any gene: 17. The CDR3 coding sequence is TGCGCCAGGATAGAGGACAGGGGCCTGTTGTGGGCCCAGTACTTC. Translated: CARIEDRGLLWAQYF.